This TCR beta chain is drawn from a study of blood T cell repertoires in COVID-19. Study processing details: Amplified reference gene primers provided the basis for estimating nucleated cell counts. Sequencing was performed with immunoSEQ multiplex PCR; in TCRdb, only in-frame clones are kept and a portion is missing. That table supplies the V and J calls and clone size; D and trimming were determined from the DNA. The data hold roughly 180,000 clones, with about 86% observed a single time. This clone appeared a few times. Germline lookup yields CDR1 LNHDA and CDR2 SQIVND (reference sequence). V shed 3 bases and J 0 bases; nucleotides not matched to a gene: 14. This CDR3 region has 19 residues.

What was sequenced was peripheral blood. This TCR was recovered from a woman aged 30 to 39 with active or convalescent COVID-19. The chain joins TRBV19 to TRBJ2-4; 7 bases are shared with TRBD2. The CDR3 bases are TGTGCCAGTAGTATGGTCCGGGGAGGGGTATTGCTAGCCAAAAACATTCAGTACTTC. Translation: CASSMVRGGVLLAKNIQYF.